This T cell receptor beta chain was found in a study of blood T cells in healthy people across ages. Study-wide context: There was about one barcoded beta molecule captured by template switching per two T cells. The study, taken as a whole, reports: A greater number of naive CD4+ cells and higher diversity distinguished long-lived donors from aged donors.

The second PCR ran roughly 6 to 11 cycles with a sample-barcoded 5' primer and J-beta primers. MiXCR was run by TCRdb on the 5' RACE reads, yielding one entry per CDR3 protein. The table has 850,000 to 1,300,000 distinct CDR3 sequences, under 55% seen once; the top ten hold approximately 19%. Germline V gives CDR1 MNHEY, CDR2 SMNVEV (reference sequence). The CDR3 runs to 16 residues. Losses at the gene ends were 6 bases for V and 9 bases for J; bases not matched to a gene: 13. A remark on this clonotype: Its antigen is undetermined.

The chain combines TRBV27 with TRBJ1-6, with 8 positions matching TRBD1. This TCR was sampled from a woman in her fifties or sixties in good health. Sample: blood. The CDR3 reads CASREAGGGRFSPLHF. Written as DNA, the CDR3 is TGTGCCAGCAGAGAAGCAGGGGGCGGCCGTTTTTCACCCCTCCACTTT.